This is a list of T cell receptor beta chains from one sample in a study of blood T cell repertoires in COVID-19. Using immunoSEQ multiplex PCR, the repertoire was profiled, and TCRdb retains in-frame clones only, with some absent. The sample has around 340,000 clones, 86% seen once. Sequenced sample: peripheral blood. Source of these receptors: a woman aged 55 to 70 with COVID-19, enrolled during active disease. Both conserved end residues are part of each CDR3. D genes are given only for firm matches. The size of a clone is reported for some rows only, either as once, few or many, or as a class for expanded clones.

D: TRBD2
size: -
J: TRBJ2-1
V: TRBV11-3
CDR3: CASSFRGGNNEQFF
DNA: TGTGCCAGCAGCTTCCGGGGGGGAAACAATGAGCAGTTCTTC

D: TRBD1
size: -
J: TRBJ1-2
V: TRBV2
CDR3: CATSDRVIYGYTF
DNA: TGTGCCACCTCGGACAGGGTAATCTATGGCTACACCTTC

D: -
size: -
J: TRBJ2-7
V: TRBV11-3
CDR3: CASKGGASSYEQYF
DNA: TGTGCCAGCAAGGGCGGGGCAAGCTCCTACGAGCAGTACTTC

D: TRBD1
size: -
J: TRBJ1-1
V: TRBV18
CDR3: CASSPMEDRVTEAFF
DNA: TGTGCCAGCTCACCGATGGAGGACAGGGTGACTGAAGCTTTCTTT

D: -
size: few
J: TRBJ2-2
V: TRBV30
CDR3: CACQRVNTGELFF
DNA: TGTGCCTGTCAGCGGGTTAACACCGGGGAGCTGTTTTTT

D: -
size: -
J: TRBJ1-4
V: TRBV3-1/TRBV3-2
CDR3: CASSQDATRGEKLFF
DNA: TGTGCCAGCAGCCAAGACGCGACCCGGGGGGAAAAACTGTTTTTT

D: TRBD2
size: -
J: TRBJ2-3
V: TRBV7-9
CDR3: CASIPRGRTAGGRTDTQYF
DNA: TGTGCCAGCATCCCCCGTGGAAGGACAGCGGGGGGGCGCACAGATACGCAGTATTTT

D: -
size: -
J: TRBJ1-3
V: TRBV19
CDR3: CASSIMSGLSGNTIYF
DNA: TGTGCCAGTAGTATAATGTCTGGGCTCTCTGGAAACACCATATATTTT

D: -
size: -
J: TRBJ1-2
V: TRBV7-9
CDR3: CASSHQAPKVGYTF
DNA: TGTGCCAGCAGTCATCAGGCGCCAAAGGTTGGCTACACCTTC

D: -
size: -
J: TRBJ1-3
V: TRBV21-1
CDR3: CASSRLRDRVLDTIYF
DNA: TGTGCCAGCAGCAGACTCCGGGACAGGGTTTTGGACACCATATATTTT

D: -
size: -
J: TRBJ1-1
V: TRBV2
CDR3: CASSGQGRAEAFF
DNA: TGTGCCAGCAGTGGCCAGGGTAGAGCTGAAGCTTTCTTT

D: TRBD1
size: -
J: TRBJ2-1
V: TRBV19
CDR3: CASSSLPGQGEDEQFF
DNA: TGTGCCAGTAGTTCCCTTCCGGGACAGGGAGAGGATGAGCAGTTCTTC

D: TRBD1
size: once
J: TRBJ1-4
V: TRBV5-4
CDR3: CASSQEGARGEKLFF
DNA: TGTGCCAGCAGCCAAGAGGGGGCGCGGGGTGAAAAACTGTTTTTT

D: TRBD2
size: -
J: TRBJ2-7
V: TRBV18
CDR3: CASSTPGLTYEQYF
DNA: TGTGCCAGCTCAACTCCGGGACTAACCTACGAGCAGTACTTC

D: TRBD2
size: -
J: TRBJ2-7
V: TRBV7-2
CDR3: CASSPGTSGGNEQYF
DNA: TGTGCCAGCAGCCCCGGGACTAGCGGGGGGAACGAGCAGTACTTC

D: TRBD1
size: -
J: TRBJ2-7
V: TRBV2
CDR3: CASRPPGQGTGEQYF
DNA: TGTGCCAGCCGACCACCGGGACAGGGTACTGGCGAGCAGTACTTC

D: TRBD2
size: once
J: TRBJ2-7
V: TRBV7-3
CDR3: CASSSSGGYEQYF
DNA: TGTGCCAGCAGCTCTAGCGGGGGCTACGAGCAGTACTTC

D: TRBD1
size: -
J: TRBJ2-7
V: TRBV6-2/TRBV6-3
CDR3: CASSFGQGGEQYF
DNA: TGTGCCAGCAGCTTTGGACAGGGGGGCGAGCAGTACTTC

D: -
size: -
J: TRBJ1-4
V: TRBV5-1
CDR3: CASSPPYGGGEKLFF
DNA: TGCGCCAGCAGTCCCCCATATGGGGGAGGGGAAAAACTGTTTTTT

D: TRBD2
size: -
J: TRBJ2-1
V: TRBV5-4
CDR3: CASSSGGPSGEQFF
DNA: TGTGCCAGCAGCAGCGGGGGACCATCGGGGGAGCAGTTCTTC

D: -
size: -
J: TRBJ1-4
V: TRBV7-9
CDR3: CASSFGGLNEKLFF
DNA: TGTGCCAGCAGCTTTGGTGGCCTTAATGAAAAACTGTTTTTT

D: -
size: -
J: TRBJ2-3
V: TRBV6-5
CDR3: CASRSDPRWIDTQYF
DNA: TGTGCCAGCAGGTCCGACCCCAGGTGGATCGATACGCAGTATTTT

D: TRBD1
size: -
J: TRBJ1-2
V: TRBV19
CDR3: CASTLRDRVAGYTF
DNA: TGTGCCAGTACACTCCGGGACAGGGTGGCTGGCTACACCTTC

D: -
size: -
J: TRBJ1-1
V: TRBV18
CDR3: CASSPTTNTEAFF
DNA: TGTGCCAGCTCACCAACAACGAACACTGAAGCTTTCTTT

D: TRBD2
size: -
J: TRBJ2-7
V: TRBV7-2
CDR3: CASSSSRAGGSYEQYF
DNA: TGTGCCAGCAGCTCCTCGCGGGCGGGGGGGTCCTACGAGCAGTACTTC

D: TRBD1
size: -
J: TRBJ1-6
V: TRBV9
CDR3: CASSAETGDGSPLHF
DNA: TGTGCCAGCAGCGCCGAGACAGGGGACGGATCACCCCTCCACTTT

D: TRBD2
size: -
J: TRBJ2-3
V: TRBV7-6
CDR3: CASSSAGGTDTQYF
DNA: TGTGCCAGCAGCTCTGCGGGGGGGACAGATACGCAGTATTTT

D: -
size: -
J: TRBJ1-2
V: TRBV6-5
CDR3: CASSPMNRNYGYTF
DNA: TGTGCCAGCAGTCCTATGAACAGGAACTATGGCTACACCTTC

D: -
size: -
J: TRBJ2-2
V: TRBV4-2
CDR3: CASSGLERQINTGELFF
DNA: TGTGCCAGCAGCGGTTTAGAACGACAGATTAACACCGGGGAGCTGTTTTTT

D: TRBD2
size: -
J: TRBJ2-3
V: TRBV11-2
CDR3: CASSHPRRGGPLTDTQYF
DNA: TGTGCCAGCAGCCACCCCAGACGGGGGGGTCCCCTCACAGATACGCAGTATTTT

D: TRBD2
size: -
J: TRBJ2-1
V: TRBV27
CDR3: CASRGTSGLRSYNEQFF
DNA: TGTGCCAGCAGGGGGACTAGCGGGTTACGCTCCTACAATGAGCAGTTCTTC

D: -
size: -
J: TRBJ1-4
V: TRBV5-6
CDR3: CASSLDREITNEKLFF
DNA: TGTGCCAGCAGCTTGGACAGGGAGATCACTAATGAAAAACTGTTTTTT

D: -
size: -
J: TRBJ2-1
V: TRBV5-1
CDR3: CASRYPELYNEQFF
DNA: TGCGCCAGCAGATACCCGGAGCTCTACAATGAGCAGTTCTTC

D: -
size: once
J: TRBJ2-7
V: TRBV3-1/TRBV3-2
CDR3: CASSPLAGSSYEQYF
DNA: TGTGCCAGCAGCCCTTTGGCAGGTTCCTCCTACGAGCAGTACTTC

D: -
size: -
J: TRBJ1-2
V: TRBV2
CDR3: CASVTGIGINYGYTF
DNA: TGTGCCAGCGTCACAGGAATAGGGATTAACTATGGCTACACCTTC

D: -
size: -
J: TRBJ2-7
V: TRBV11-3
CDR3: CASSLISGGGSYEQYF
DNA: TGTGCCAGCAGCTTAATATCCGGGGGAGGCTCCTACGAGCAGTACTTC

D: -
size: many
J: TRBJ1-3
V: TRBV15
CDR3: CATSRDQGGGNTIYF
DNA: TGTGCCACCAGCAGAGATCAAGGGGGTGGAAACACCATATATTTT

D: -
size: -
J: TRBJ2-5
V: TRBV7-8
CDR3: CASSYTGFTQETQYF
DNA: TGTGCCAGCAGCTACACAGGGTTTACTCAAGAGACCCAGTACTTC

D: -
size: -
J: TRBJ2-7
V: TRBV18
CDR3: CASSPLTYEQYF
DNA: TGTGCCAGCTCACCCTTAACCTACGAGCAGTACTTC

D: -
size: -
J: TRBJ2-6
V: TRBV5-4
CDR3: CASSLGNSGANVLTF
DNA: TGTGCCAGCAGCTTGGGTAACTCTGGGGCCAACGTCCTGACTTTC

D: -
size: -
J: TRBJ2-7
V: TRBV5-8
CDR3: CASSNLAGEQYF
DNA: TGTGCCAGCAGTAACCTTGCGGGGGAGCAGTACTTC

D: TRBD1
size: -
J: TRBJ1-2
V: TRBV5-6
CDR3: CASSVQGSPYGYTF
DNA: TGTGCCAGCAGCGTACAGGGGTCCCCCTATGGCTACACCTTC

D: TRBD2
size: -
J: TRBJ2-1
V: TRBV5-6
CDR3: CASSLPLAGGLEQFF
DNA: TGTGCCAGCAGCTTGCCACTAGCGGGGGGGCTTGAGCAGTTCTTC

D: -
size: -
J: TRBJ1-2
V: TRBV27
CDR3: CASRPRGGRGGYTF
DNA: TGTGCCAGCAGACCAAGAGGGGGTCGAGGGGGCTACACCTTC

D: TRBD1
size: -
J: TRBJ2-3
V: TRBV2
CDR3: CASGGQGGADTQYF
DNA: TGTGCCAGCGGGGGACAGGGGGGCGCAGATACGCAGTATTTT

D: -
size: -
J: TRBJ2-3
V: TRBV6-5
CDR3: CASSYRQAITDTQYF
DNA: TGTGCCAGCAGTTACCGCCAGGCCATCACAGATACGCAGTATTTT

D: -
size: -
J: TRBJ2-7
V: TRBV11-3
CDR3: CASSSNRISYEQYF
DNA: TGTGCCAGCAGCTCCAACAGGATATCCTACGAGCAGTACTTC

D: TRBD1
size: -
J: TRBJ1-2
V: TRBV7-9
CDR3: CASSLATGTGFFNYGYTF
DNA: TGTGCCAGCAGCTTAGCGACCGGGACAGGGTTTTTTAACTATGGCTACACCTTC

D: -
size: few
J: TRBJ2-2
V: TRBV10-1
CDR3: CASSQSLTGNTGELFF
DNA: TGCGCCAGCAGTCAATCCCTAACAGGGAACACCGGGGAGCTGTTTTTT

D: TRBD1
size: -
J: TRBJ1-2
V: TRBV30
CDR3: CAWSVKGAGGYTF
DNA: TGTGCCTGGAGTGTCAAGGGGGCAGGCGGCTACACCTTC

D: -
size: -
J: TRBJ2-4
V: TRBV4-3
CDR3: CASSQDWGGENIQYF
DNA: TGCGCCAGCAGCCAAGATTGGGGGGGCGAAAACATTCAGTACTTC

D: -
size: -
J: TRBJ2-7
V: TRBV10-1
CDR3: CASSESRTGRDEQYF
DNA: TGCGCCAGCAGTGAGTCGAGGACAGGGAGGGACGAGCAGTACTTC

D: -
size: -
J: TRBJ2-7
V: TRBV11-3
CDR3: CASRGPQAPYEQYF
DNA: TGTGCCAGCAGAGGCCCTCAGGCTCCCTACGAGCAGTACTTC

D: -
size: -
J: TRBJ2-5
V: TRBV11-3
CDR3: CASSSGETQYF
DNA: TGTGCCAGCAGCTCCGGGGAGACCCAGTACTTC

D: TRBD1
size: -
J: TRBJ1-1
V: TRBV12-5
CDR3: CASGLRQGDHTEAFF
DNA: TGTGCTAGTGGTTTAAGGCAGGGGGACCACACTGAAGCTTTCTTT

D: -
size: -
J: TRBJ1-1
V: TRBV5-4
CDR3: CASSLDATDTEAFF
DNA: TGTGCCAGCAGCTTGGATGCCACGGACACTGAAGCTTTCTTT

D: -
size: -
J: TRBJ1-1
V: TRBV9
CDR3: CASSVAPFITGNGRNTEAFF
DNA: TGTGCCAGCAGCGTAGCCCCCTTCATTACAGGGAATGGAAGAAACACTGAAGCTTTCTTT

D: TRBD1
size: once
J: TRBJ2-5
V: TRBV13
CDR3: CASSKDRGRETQYF
DNA: TGTGCCAGCAGCAAGGACAGGGGGCGGGAGACCCAGTACTTC

D: -
size: -
J: TRBJ1-2
V: TRBV9
CDR3: CASSVRQWNNYGYTF
DNA: TGTGCCAGCAGCGTAAGACAGTGGAACAACTATGGCTACACCTTC